The next 18 T cell receptor beta chains were all read from a single sample in a study of cytomegalovirus exposure and HLA in healthy donors. Both 60 Vbeta primers and 13 Jbeta primers went into the PCR. Here immunoSEQ multiplex PCR was the method, and the copy in TCRdb shows in-frame clones only, minus some. The sample holds 95,000 to 150,000 clones, 78% seen once. The sample comprised PBMCs. These receptors all stem from a man aged 30 to 39 in good health and CMV-seropositive.

The rearrangement uses TRBV15 and TRBJ1-4, with TRBD1 identical over 8 bases. V trimming: 0 bases; J trimming: 8 bases; junction bases outside the gene matches: 11. In germline, CDR1 is LNHNV, CDR2 YYDKDF (reference sequence). The CDR3 has 17 residues. CDR3 nucleotide sequence: TGTGCCACCAGCAGAGAGTTCCAGGGGGCTGAGGGGGAAAAACTGTTTTTT. Amino acids: CATSREFQGAEGEKLFF.

This clone occurred a few times. V and J are TRBV5-1 and TRBJ2-7; D might be TRBD2 (6 bases). Looked up from germline, CDR1 is SGHRS and CDR2 is YFSETQ. With 0 bases removed from V and 4 bases from J, the gap between germline ends came to 11 bases. CDR3 length equals 14 residues. This CDR3 reads CASSLVTGVYEQYF. The CDR3 DNA is TGCGCCAGCAGCTTGGTAACGGGAGTTTACGAGCAGTACTTC. The whole variable domain, remainder taken from reference TRBV5-1 and TRBJ2-7, is KAGVTQTPRYLIKTRGQQVTLSCSPISGHRSVSWYQQTPGQGLQFLFEYFSETQRNKGNFPGRFSGRQFSNSRSEMNVSTLELGDSALYLCASSLVTGVYEQYFGPGTRLTVT.

V is TRBV19 and J is TRBJ2-7, with a tentative D call TRBD2 (5 bases). With 5 bases removed from V and 4 bases from J, the gap between germline ends came to 9 bases. Germline CDR1 LNHDA, CDR2 SQIVND (reference sequence). The CDR3 extends over 12 amino acids. CDR3 in DNA: TGTGCCAGTAGTCCGTCGGGGTACGAGCAGTACTTC. This translates into CASSPSGYEQYF.

This sequence joins TRBV9 and TRBJ2-7; D may be TRBD1 (6 bases). The CDR3 covers 13 residues. The V and J ends lost 2 bases and 5 bases respectively, with 11 bases between them. Germline values: CDR1 SGDLS, CDR2 YYNGEE. CDR3 nucleotides: TGTGCCAGCAGCGTTAACCCAGGGGACGAGCAGTACTTC. Translating it yields CASSVNPGDEQYF.

DNA of the CDR3: TGTGCCTGGTCACAGGGCTCGTCGGGCAATCAGCCCCAGCATTTT. It codes for CAWSQGSSGNQPQHF. The gene calls are TRBV30 and TRBJ1-5, with D possibly TRBD1 on 6 matching bases. Germline CDR1 GTSNPN, CDR2 SVGIG (reference sequence). CDR3 length: 15 residues. Trimming left V 5 bases short and J 2 bases short, with 16 bases between. Variable domain in full (rest from reference TRBV30 and TRBJ1-5): SQTIHQWPATLVQPVGSPLSLECTVEGTSNPNLYWYRQAAGRGLQLLFYSVGIGQISSEVPQNLSASRPQDRQFILSSKKLLLSDSGFYLCAWSQGSSGNQPQHFGDGTRLSIL.

The chain has TRBV19 and TRBJ1-1; TRBD1 might be the D (5 bases). V was pared by 4 bases and J by 3 bases, with 9 bases between. CDR1 is LNHDA, CDR2 SQIVND, per germline (reference sequence). There are 13 residues in the CDR3. The CDR3 loop is CASSNRQYTEAFF. CDR3 nucleotide sequence: TGTGCCAGTAGTAACCGACAGTACACTGAAGCTTTCTTT.

This sequence joins TRBV11-2 and TRBJ2-7, with a weak D call TRBD2 (5 bases). Germline V gives CDR1 SGHAT, CDR2 FQNNGV. This CDR3 has 14 amino acids. Between the trimmed V and J ends, which lost 0 bases and 5 bases, there was a span of 11 bases. The CDR3 region is CASSLDFEGNEQYF. The CDR3, as DNA: TGTGCCAGCAGCTTAGATTTTGAGGGTAACGAGCAGTACTTC.

The chain employs TRBV7-6 and TRBJ1-1; maybe TRBD1 (6 bases). CDR1 is SGHVS, CDR2 FNYEAQ, per germline. Trimming took off 1 base at V and 1 base at J, with 16 bases between the two ends. The CDR3 is 17 residues long. Here the CDR3 DNA reads TGTGCCAGCAGCTTAGATTACCGGGACACAGAGAACACTGAAGCTTTCTTT. Amino acids: CASSLDYRDTENTEAFF.

The rearrangement joins TRBV5-6 to TRBJ2-6, with D possibly matching TRBD1 (6 bases). This CDR3 is built from 18 residues. CDR1 and CDR2 (germline): SGHDT, YYEEEE. V was trimmed by 2 bases and J by 1 base, leaving 16 bases between them. The DNA for the CDR3 is TGTGCCAGCAGCTTTCAGGGGATACTAGGGTCTGGGGCCAACGTCCTGACTTTC. This gives the protein CASSFQGILGSGANVLTF. The whole variable domain, remainder taken from reference TRBV5-6 and TRBJ2-6, is DAGVTQSPTHLIKTRGQQVTLRCSPKSGHDTVSWYQQALGQGPQFIFQYYEEEERQRGNFPDRFSGHQFPNYSSELNVNALLLGDSALYLCASSFQGILGSGANVLTFGAGSRLTVL.

This clone appeared a few times. This chain uses TRBV27 with TRBJ2-7; 7 bases are a match to TRBD2. Germline loops: CDR1 MNHEY, CDR2 SMNVEV (reference sequence). V lost 8 bases to trimming and J lost 3 bases; unmatched junction nucleotides: 19. The CDR3 is 17 amino acids. CDR3 DNA: TGTGCCAGCGCCACCGCCCCACTCCCTGGGGGGGGCTACGAGCAGTACTTC. Translated, it gives CASATAPLPGGGYEQYF.

This sequence joins TRBV5-1 and TRBJ1-1, with D possibly TRBD1 on 6 matching bases. The CDR3 consists of 14 residues. V shed 3 bases and J shed 1 base, with 10 bases lying between them. CDR1 SGHRS and CDR2 YFSETQ come from the germline V gene. This CDR3 is CASSSQGTNTEAFF. As DNA, the CDR3 is TGCGCCAGCAGCTCCCAGGGGACGAACACTGAAGCTTTCTTT.

This clone was seen a single time. This chain connects TRBV18 to TRBJ2-4, with D maybe TRBD1 (5 bases). Germline V CDR1 and CDR2: KGHSH, LQKENI. V was clipped by 3 bases and J by 8 bases, with 8 bases between them. This CDR3 has 12 amino acids. The DNA of the CDR3 is TGTGCCAGCTCACCGGAAGGGGACATTCAGTACTTC. It is translated as CASSPEGDIQYF.

This clone has a handful of counts. The rearrangement uses TRBV6-5 and TRBJ1-2; D remains unclear. Germline values: CDR1 MNHEY, CDR2 SVGAGI. This CDR3 spans 13 amino acids. Trimming left V 8 bases short and J 4 bases short, with 14 bases between. In DNA form, the CDR3 reads TGTGCCAGCGGCCCGTACCGGGTCTATGGCTACACCTTC. Protein: CASGPYRVYGYTF.

The rearrangement uses TRBV7-8 and TRBJ1-2; 8 bases are shared with TRBD1. Germline V CDR1 and CDR2: SGHVS, FQNEAQ. Germline trimming cut 7 bases from V and 8 bases from J; bases unmatched to any gene: 15. This CDR3 is built from 15 residues. DNA of the CDR3: TGTGCCAGCACAAAACGGGGACAGGCCTCAAGGGGCTACACCTTC. This codes for CASTKRGQASRGYTF.

This clone appeared a few times. This chain joins TRBV5-1 and TRBJ2-1; TRBD2 might be the D (5 bases). Trimming took off 0 bases at V and 0 bases at J, with 13 bases between the two ends. The germline gives CDR1 SGHRS, CDR2 YFSETQ. CDR3 size: 17 residues. CDR3 nucleotides: TGCGCCAGCAGCTTGGGGCCGGGGAGCGGCTCCTACAATGAGCAGTTCTTC. This codes for CASSLGPGSGSYNEQFF.

This clone was seen just once. The chain has TRBV7-2 and TRBJ2-5; D perhaps matches TRBD2 (7 bases). There are 15 residues in the CDR3. The germline V and J ends were trimmed by 4 bases and 6 bases, with 18 bases remaining between them. The V gene's germline CDR1 is SGHTA and CDR2 FQGNSA. CDR3 residues: CASSSVVQGGKTQYF. In DNA form, the CDR3 reads TGTGCCAGCAGCTCAGTGGTACAGGGAGGGAAGACCCAGTACTTC.

V and J are TRBV4-3 and TRBJ1-4; tentatively, D is TRBD1 (5 bases). Trimming shortened V by 0 bases and J by 0 bases, and 8 bases separated the two germline ends. There are 16 residues in the CDR3. From germline, CDR1 is LGHNA and CDR2 YSLEER. The CDR3 region is CASSQDAGATNEKLFF. The CDR3 DNA sequence: TGCGCCAGCAGCCAAGACGCGGGGGCAACTAATGAAAAACTGTTTTTT.

The chain has TRBV6-6 and TRBJ2-1, with D tentatively TRBD2 (6 bases). V lost 5 bases and J lost 8, with 19 bases in between. The CDR3 has 15 amino acids. Germline-derived CDR1 and CDR2 are MNHNY and SVGAGI (reference sequence). The CDR3 DNA follows: TGTGCCAGCAGTCCTCCCCCAATCCGCGGGGATGAGCAGTTCTTC. Encoded protein: CASSPPPIRGDEQFF.